One and the same sample provided the 18 T cell receptor beta chains below, sequenced in a study of blood T cell repertoires in COVID-19. Sequencing was performed with immunoSEQ multiplex PCR; in TCRdb, only in-frame clones are kept and a portion is missing. The sample lists about 64,000 clones; roughly 88% were seen once. Sequenced sample: peripheral blood. Every receptor here comes from a human donor in a cohort sampled during active COVID-19.

The J gene is TRBJ2-7, the V gene TRBV27, with a possible D match to TRBD1 (6 bases). The CDR3 loop spans 14 amino acids. Per the germline V gene, CDR1 is MNHEY and CDR2 is SMNVEV (reference sequence). V gave up 5 bases and J gave up 3 bases, with 14 bases separating them. Here the CDR3 reads CASSPYMDSYEQYF. CDR3 nucleotide sequence: TGTGCCAGCAGTCCCTACATGGACAGCTACGAGCAGTACTTC.

The rearrangement uses TRBV27 and TRBJ1-6, with 10 bases fitting TRBD1. The trim removed 1 base at V and 4 bases at J, leaving 4 bases unmatched. Germline assignment: CDR1 MNHEY and CDR2 SMNVEV (reference sequence). This CDR3 comprises 17 residues. The CDR3 loop reads CASSLFGTGVYNSPLHF. The CDR3 DNA is TGTGCCAGCAGTTTATTCGGGACAGGGGTTTATAATTCACCCCTCCACTTT.

V gene TRBV14 combines with J gene TRBJ2-1, with TRBD2 matching over 7 bases. CDR3 length equals 16 residues. In germline, CDR1 is SGHDN, CDR2 FVKESK. After removal of 7 bases from V and 5 bases from J, the junction contained 14 bases not matched to a gene. CDR3 sequence reads: CASKRTSAGEDNEQFF. In DNA form, the CDR3 reads TGTGCCAGCAAACGGACTTCGGCGGGAGAAGACAATGAGCAGTTCTTC. Supplemented by reference TRBV14 and TRBJ2-1, the full variable domain reads EAGVTQFPSHSVIEKGQTVTLRCDPISGHDNLYWYRRVMGKEIKFLLHFVKESKQDESGMPNNRFLAERTGGTYSTLKVQPAELEDSGVYFCASKRTSAGEDNEQFFGPGTRLTVL.

The chain couples TRBV28 to TRBJ2-5, with unresolved D. There are 15 residues in the CDR3. The germline gives CDR1 MDHEN, CDR2 SYDVKM. The V gene lost 4 bases and the J gene lost 5 bases, with 17 bases spanning the gap. The CDR3 region is CASSSSELRLETQYF. The CDR3 nucleotides are TGTGCCAGCAGTTCCTCGGAGCTACGTCTTGAGACCCAGTACTTC.

The CDR3 sequence: CASSNSETQYF. The CDR3 DNA reads TGTGCCAGCAGTAATAGTGAGACCCAGTACTTC. This chain joins TRBV6-2 or TRBV6-3 and TRBJ2-5; D remains unclear. The CDR3 is 11 amino acids. V was pared by 5 bases and J by 5 bases, with 6 bases between. CDR1 is MNHEY and CDR2 is SVGEGT in the germline V gene.

This clone occurred a few times. The chain recombines TRBV3-1 (or the pseudogene TRBV3-2) with TRBJ2-1; a possible D gene is TRBD2 (5 bases). V shed 0 bases and J shed 4 bases, with 16 bases lying between them. The CDR3 is made up of 17 amino acids. CDR1 LGHDT and CDR2 YNNKEL come from the germline V gene (reference sequence). CDR3 protein: CASSQDPSRTGYNEQFF. CDR3 nucleotides: TGTGCCAGCAGCCAAGACCCCTCCCGGACTGGATACAATGAGCAGTTCTTC.

As to this clone: The same CDR3 is also encoded by other DNA sequences in this sample. The chain joins TRBV12-3 or TRBV12-4 to TRBJ1-1; D may be TRBD1 (6 bases). Between the trimmed V and J ends, which lost 5 bases and 2 bases, there was a span of 9 bases. This CDR3 has 13 amino acids. The chain's CDR3 is CASSLQGNTEAFF. The CDR3 nucleotides are TGTGCCAGCAGTCTACAGGGTAACACTGAAGCTTTCTTT.

The chain recombines TRBV5-1 with TRBJ2-3; maybe TRBD2 (6 bases). Per germline, CDR1 SGHRS and CDR2 YFSETQ. V lost 3 bases and J 5 bases, leaving 22 bases between the germline ends. The CDR3 runs 17 residues. The CDR3 sequence is CASSSDPGTPALDTQYF. CDR3 DNA sequence: TGCGCCAGCAGCTCGGACCCCGGGACTCCGGCATTAGATACGCAGTATTTT.

The chain links TRBV4-3 to TRBJ2-3; 8 bases fit TRBD2. The CDR3 is made up of 20 amino acids. Germline assignment: CDR1 LGHNA and CDR2 YSLEER. Germline trimming cut 0 bases from V and 3 bases from J; bases unmatched to any gene: 17. CDR3: CASSQDHAGGGNIGTDTQYF. In nucleotides, the CDR3 is TGCGCCAGCAGCCAAGATCATGCGGGAGGCGGAAATATAGGGACAGATACGCAGTATTTT.

The chain carries TRBV28 and TRBJ2-7; 10 bases match TRBD1. Germline V gene lookup returns CDR1 MDHEN and CDR2 SYDVKM. The length of the CDR3 is 17 residues. Trimming at V came to 5 bases and at J to 0 bases, leaving 10 bases not matched to a gene. CDR3: CASSAPPGQGTSYEQYF. CDR3 DNA: TGTGCCAGCAGTGCGCCTCCGGGACAGGGGACCTCCTACGAGCAGTACTTC. The whole variable domain, filled in from reference TRBV28 and TRBJ2-7, reads DVKVTQSSRYLVKRTGEKVFLECVQDMDHENMFWYRQDPGLGLRLIYFSYDVKMKEKGDIPEGYSVSREKKERFSLILESASTNQTSMYLCASSAPPGQGTSYEQYFGPGTRLTVT.

The chain joins TRBV7-9 to TRBJ1-5; a weak D match, TRBD1 (5 bases). Germline CDR1 SEHNR, CDR2 FQNEAQ (reference sequence). V was cut by 0 bases and J by 4 bases, with 13 bases left in between. The CDR3 is made up of 16 amino acids. CDR3 region: CASSLARGGRNQPQHF. As DNA, the CDR3 is TGTGCCAGCAGCTTAGCCCGCGGGGGAAGAAATCAGCCCCAGCATTTT.

V is TRBV15 and J is TRBJ1-2; D is unclear. The germline V and J ends were trimmed by 5 bases and 5 bases, with 9 bases remaining between them. Per the germline V gene, CDR1 is LNHNV and CDR2 is YYDKDF (reference sequence). This CDR3 is built from 12 residues. CDR3 sequence (DNA): TGTGCCACCAGCGAGGCAGTTTATGGCTACACCTTC. Protein: CATSEAVYGYTF.

This clone was counted a single time. This chain uses TRBV24-1 with TRBJ2-2; the D gene is possibly TRBD2 (5 bases). Trimming left V 4 bases short and J 3 bases short, with 8 bases between. Per the germline V gene, CDR1 is KGHDR and CDR2 is SFDVKD. This CDR3 comprises 14 residues. For the CDR3, the DNA is TGTGCCACCAGTGAGGACTCATACACCGGGGAGCTGTTTTTT. Translated, it gives CATSEDSYTGELFF.

This chain links TRBV5-6 with TRBJ2-7; 8 positions agree with TRBD2. The V segment lost 6 bases and the J segment 6 bases; nucleotides outside the gene matches: 14. This CDR3 is built from 15 residues. Germline V gene lookup returns CDR1 SGHDT and CDR2 YYEEEE. As DNA, the CDR3 is TGTGCCAGCACCCCCGGGGGGACTAGAGTCAGCGAGCAGTACTTC. Its translation is CASTPGGTRVSEQYF.

The chain employs TRBV6-2 or TRBV6-3 and TRBJ1-1; D remains ambiguous. V lost 2 bases and J 1 base, leaving 8 bases between the germline ends. Germline CDR1 reads MNHEY; CDR2 reads SVGEGT. This CDR3 spans 14 amino acids. The CDR3 spells CASSYPSKNTEAFF. The CDR3, as DNA: TGTGCCAGCAGTTACCCAAGCAAGAACACTGAAGCTTTCTTT.

This clone was detected only once. The chain carries TRBV5-4 and TRBJ2-1; the match to TRBD1 covers 8 bases. The J segment lost 1 base and the V segment lost 5 bases, leaving 11 bases of the junction unmatched. CDR3 length equals 17 residues. Germline CDR1 is SGHNT and CDR2 is YYREEE (reference sequence). The CDR3: CASSRGQGAVSYNEQFF. CDR3 sequence (DNA): TGTGCCAGCAGTCGTGGGCAGGGGGCGGTTTCCTACAATGAGCAGTTCTTC. The variable domain in full, completed from reference TRBV5-4 and TRBJ2-1, reads ETGVTQSPTHLIKTRGQQVTLRCSSQSGHNTVSWYQQALGQGPQFIFQYYREEENGRGNFPPRFSGLQFPNYSSELNVNALELDDSALYLCASSRGQGAVSYNEQFFGPGTRLTVL.

This sequence joins TRBV9 and TRBJ1-6; D might be TRBD1 (5 bases). Germline V gives CDR1 SGDLS, CDR2 YYNGEE. There are 12 residues in the CDR3. V gave up 1 base and J gave up 10 bases, with 6 bases separating them. CDR3: CASSVQGSPLHF. The CDR3 bases are TGTGCCAGCAGCGTACAGGGATCACCCCTCCACTTT.

This rearrangement joins TRBV7-5 to TRBJ2-1; the table names TRBD2, a call not compared with the DNA. TRBV7-5 counts as a pseudogene. There are 17 residues in the CDR3. The CDR3 protein is CVRSSGLAGGPQNEQFF. The CDR3 bases are TGTGTCAGAAGCTCAGGACTAGCGGGAGGGCCACAAAATGAGCAGTTCTTC.